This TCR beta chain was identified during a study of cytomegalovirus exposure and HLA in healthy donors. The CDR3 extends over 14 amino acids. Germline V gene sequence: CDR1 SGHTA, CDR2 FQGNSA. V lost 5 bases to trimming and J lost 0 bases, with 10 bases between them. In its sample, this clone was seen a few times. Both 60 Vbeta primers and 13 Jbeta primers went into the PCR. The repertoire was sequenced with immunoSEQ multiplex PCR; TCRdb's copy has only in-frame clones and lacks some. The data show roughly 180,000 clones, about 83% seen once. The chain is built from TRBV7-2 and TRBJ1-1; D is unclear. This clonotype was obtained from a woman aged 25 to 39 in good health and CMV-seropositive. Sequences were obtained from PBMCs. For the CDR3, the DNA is TGTGCCAGCAGCATCAGTATTATGAACACTGAAGCTTTCTTT. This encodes CASSISIMNTEAFF.